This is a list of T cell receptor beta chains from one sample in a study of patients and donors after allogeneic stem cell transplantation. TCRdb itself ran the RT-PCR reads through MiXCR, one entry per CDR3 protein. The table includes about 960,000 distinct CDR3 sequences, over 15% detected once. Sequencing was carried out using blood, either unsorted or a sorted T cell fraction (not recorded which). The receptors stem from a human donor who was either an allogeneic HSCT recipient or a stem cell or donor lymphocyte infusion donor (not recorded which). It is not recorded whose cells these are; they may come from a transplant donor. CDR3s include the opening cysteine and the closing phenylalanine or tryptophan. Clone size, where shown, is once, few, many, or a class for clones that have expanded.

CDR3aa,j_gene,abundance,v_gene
CSARVRTGKNTEAFF,TRBJ1-1,.,TRBV20-1
CASSPGQGLGTGELFF,TRBJ2-2,few,TRBV5-1
CASSLDGSSYEQYF,TRBJ2-7,many,TRBV5-1
CASSYYRTSVDEQFF,TRBJ2-1,.,TRBV6-2/TRBV6-3
CASATTAGPSTDTQYF,TRBJ2-3,.,TRBV9
CASSYFGQGNYGYTF,TRBJ1-2,.,TRBV6-5
CASSPQDIGTGAGELFF,TRBJ2-2,few,TRBV4-1
CASSSAYGEKLFF,TRBJ1-4,.,TRBV5-1
CASSLVGGANSEAFF,TRBJ1-1,few,TRBV7-8
CASSLGFRDQLYEQYF,TRBJ2-7,.,TRBV5-1
CAWSPTRENSPLHF,TRBJ1-6,.,TRBV30
CSARGSDGTSSYEQYF,TRBJ2-7,.,TRBV20-1
CASSLAADGNSPLHF,TRBJ1-6,few,TRBV5-1
CSARQEDRANSPLHF,TRBJ1-6,few,TRBV20-1
CASSLRTTNTGELFF,TRBJ2-2,many,TRBV9
CASSLVHRVNEQYF,TRBJ2-7,few,TRBV7-6
CAISEAGTRATDTQYF,TRBJ2-3,few,TRBV10-3
CASSLDGKMNTEAFF,TRBJ1-1,many,TRBV12-3/TRBV12-4
CASSLAKSTSTDTQYF,TRBJ2-3,.,TRBV7-6
CAGTGDTIYF,TRBJ1-3,few,TRBV30
CSVEVRDGQFF,TRBJ2-1,.,TRBV29-1
CASSERRTGDSYNSPLHF,TRBJ1-6,.,TRBV9
CASSAPPQGQQETQYF,TRBJ2-5,.,TRBV11-2
CASSFGTDTYTF,TRBJ1-2,few,TRBV5-6
CSARDRQGGDEQFF,TRBJ2-1,.,TRBV20-1
CASSETPKARGNTIYF,TRBJ1-3,few,TRBV2
CASSRGQGALNTEAFF,TRBJ1-1,few,TRBV9
CSGDRGSEAFF,TRBJ1-1,.,TRBV29-1